A selection of T cell receptor beta chains follows, all from one sample in a study of shared clonotypes between healthy human individuals. Profiling relied on immunoSEQ multiplex PCR, and the TCRdb table lists in-frame clones only, not all of them. The sample has about 2 million clones; roughly 94% are singletons. Sequencing input: naive CD8+ T cells sorted from blood. The receptor source for this set is a young man in good health. CDR3s include the opening cysteine and the closing phenylalanine or tryptophan. D genes are given only for firm matches. The size of a clone is reported for some rows only, either as once, few or many, or as a class for expanded clones.

clone_size j_call d_call v_call cdr3_aa cdr3_nt
. TRBJ2-7 . TRBV7-2 CASSLWSGYEQYF TGTGCCAGCAGCTTATGGTCAGGCTACGAGCAGTACTTC
. TRBJ2-7 . TRBV20-1 CSASWRGEQYF TGCAGTGCTAGTTGGCGTGGGGAGCAGTACTTC
once TRBJ2-7 TRBD2 TRBV4-1 CASSHGDSGFSSYEQYF TGCGCCAGCAGCCATGGGGATAGCGGGTTTAGCTCCTACGAGCAGTACTTC
. TRBJ1-1 . TRBV6-5 CATSTGPTNTEAFF TGTGCCACCTCAACGGGCCCCACCAACACTGAAGCTTTCTTT
. TRBJ2-7 . TRBV10-3 CAISETWTDEQYF TGTGCCATCAGTGAGACCTGGACAGACGAGCAGTACTTC
. TRBJ2-1 TRBD2 TRBV5-6 CASSPGLAINEQFF TGTGCCAGCAGCCCGGGACTAGCGATCAATGAGCAGTTCTTC
. TRBJ2-7 . TRBV7-9 CASSGTPMRGQYF TGTGCCAGCAGCGGGACACCTATGCGCGGGCAGTACTTC
. TRBJ2-3 . TRBV7-3 CASSLMSASTDTQYF TGTGCCAGCAGCTTAATGTCCGCTAGCACAGATACGCAGTATTTT
. TRBJ1-2 . TRBV12-5 CASGFEGLMDGYTF TGTGCTAGTGGTTTCGAGGGGTTGATGGATGGCTACACCTTC
. TRBJ2-7 TRBD1 TRBV4-1 CASTHTGGLNEQYF TGCGCCAGCACCCATACAGGGGGCCTAAACGAGCAGTACTTC
. TRBJ2-7 . TRBV28 CASSSDYEQYF TGTGCCAGCAGTTCAGACTACGAGCAGTACTTC
. TRBJ2-3 . TRBV10-2 CASSEIYAGERADTQYF TGCGCCAGCAGTGAGATCTATGCAGGGGAAAGAGCAGATACGCAGTATTTT
. TRBJ2-1 . TRBV7-2 CASSLAPPNEQFF TGTGCCAGCAGCTTAGCGCCCCCGAATGAGCAGTTCTTC
. TRBJ2-3 . TRBV27 CASSLYGGQLGTDTQYF TGTGCCAGCAGTTTATATGGGGGGCAGCTTGGCACAGATACGCAGTATTTT
. TRBJ2-5 TRBD1 TRBV6-5 CASSGPGQGETQYF TGTGCCAGCAGTGGACCGGGACAGGGTGAGACCCAGTACTTC
. TRBJ2-1 . TRBV28 CASSLYRGANRGEQFF TGTGCCAGCAGTTTATACCGGGGGGCCAACCGGGGCGAGCAGTTCTTC
. TRBJ2-1 . TRBV5-6 CASSSPGSSYNEQFF TGTGCCAGCAGTTCCCCCGGGAGCTCCTACAATGAGCAGTTCTTC
. TRBJ1-2 TRBD1 TRBV13 CASSPEGAGGGGYGYTF TGTGCCAGCAGCCCAGAGGGAGCAGGGGGCGGAGGCTATGGCTACACCTTC
. TRBJ1-3 . TRBV19 CASSMSSEGYGNTIYF TGTGCCAGTAGTATGTCCTCCGAGGGTTACGGAAACACCATATATTTT
. TRBJ2-2 . TRBV4-3 CASSHDTAAGGAGELFF TGCGCCAGCAGCCACGACACGGCGGCAGGGGGGGCCGGGGAGCTGTTTTTT
. TRBJ2-7 TRBD1 TRBV28 CASSPYPGTEDSEQYF TGTGCCAGCAGTCCTTACCCCGGGACAGAGGACTCCGAGCAGTACTTC
. TRBJ1-5 TRBD1 TRBV27 CASSTSTGELSQPQHF TGTGCCAGCAGTACCTCGACAGGGGAGCTGAGTCAGCCCCAGCATTTT
. TRBJ2-1 . TRBV5-4 CASSSGNYNEQFF TGTGCCAGCAGCTCGGGAAACTACAATGAGCAGTTCTTC
. TRBJ1-1 . TRBV9 CASSAPQGLDTEAFF TGTGCCAGCAGCGCGCCACAGGGCTTGGACACTGAAGCTTTCTTT
few TRBJ1-1 . TRBV5-1 CASSLVTSEAFF TGCGCCAGCAGCTTGGTGACCTCTGAAGCTTTCTTT
. TRBJ1-5 . TRBV19 CASSVRDSNQPQHF TGTGCCAGTAGCGTCAGAGATAGCAATCAGCCCCAGCATTTT
. TRBJ2-7 . TRBV12-5 CASAPAWERYEQYF TGTGCTAGTGCCCCTGCCTGGGAAAGATACGAGCAGTACTTC
. TRBJ2-7 TRBD1 TRBV7-9 CASSLGQGTGYEQYF TGTGCCAGCAGCTTAGGACAGGGGACGGGGTACGAGCAGTACTTC
. TRBJ2-1 TRBD1 TRBV5-8 CASSLGQGYYNEQFF TGTGCCAGCAGCTTGGGACAGGGTTACTACAATGAGCAGTTCTTC
. TRBJ2-3 TRBD2 TRBV4-3 CASSQEIAGGPDTQYF TGCGCCAGCAGCCAAGAGATAGCGGGAGGGCCTGATACGCAGTATTTT
. TRBJ1-5 . TRBV6-5 CASAPSVVSNQPQHF TGTGCCAGCGCCCCCTCAGTAGTTAGCAATCAGCCCCAGCATTTT
. TRBJ2-7 . TRBV7-9 CASSFSLVGAPGEQYF TGTGCCAGCAGCTTCTCTTTAGTGGGAGCCCCGGGGGAGCAGTACTTC
. TRBJ2-1 . TRBV10-1 CASSESKRDNEQFF TGCGCCAGCAGTGAGTCGAAGCGGGACAATGAGCAGTTCTTC
. TRBJ2-7 TRBD1 TRBV5-6 CASSTGGSLLLYEQYF TGTGCCAGCAGTACAGGGGGCTCCCTCCTCCTATACGAGCAGTACTTC
. TRBJ1-2 TRBD1 TRBV7-9 CASSAAGTGDGYTF TGTGCCAGCAGCGCTGCCGGGACAGGGGACGGCTACACCTTC
. TRBJ2-2 . TRBV7-9 CASSLVMGHNTGELFF TGTGCCAGCAGCTTAGTCATGGGACACAACACCGGGGAGCTGTTTTTT
once TRBJ2-7 TRBD1 TRBV7-9 CASSLGGQGSWNEQYF TGTGCCAGCAGCTTGGGGGGACAGGGATCTTGGAACGAGCAGTACTTC
. TRBJ2-6 . TRBV7-9 CASSSSYGYSGANVLTF TGTGCCAGCAGCTCGTCCTACGGTTACTCTGGGGCCAACGTCCTGACTTTC
. TRBJ1-2 . TRBV5-1 CASSLLETGNYGYTF TGCGCCAGCAGCTTGTTGGAGACTGGGAACTATGGCTACACCTTC
. TRBJ2-5 . TRBV6-8 CASSSDVPAEQETQYF TGTGCCAGCAGTTCCGACGTTCCGGCGGAGCAAGAGACCCAGTACTTC
. TRBJ1-1 . TRBV9 CASSVSNSGTEAFF TGTGCCAGCAGCGTCAGCAACTCGGGGACTGAAGCTTTCTTT
. TRBJ2-4 TRBD2 TRBV2 CASSEDGLAIAKNIQYF TGTGCCAGCAGTGAAGATGGACTAGCGATAGCCAAAAACATTCAGTACTTC
. TRBJ2-7 TRBD2 TRBV28 CASGKAGGLNEQYF TGTGCCAGCGGCAAAGCGGGGGGGCTGAACGAGCAGTACTTC
. TRBJ1-4 . TRBV19 CASISGANEKLFF TGTGCCAGTATATCAGGGGCTAATGAAAAACTGTTTTTT
. TRBJ1-1 . TRBV4-3 CASSQDPDTEAFF TGCGCCAGCAGCCAAGATCCGGACACTGAAGCTTTCTTT
. TRBJ2-5 TRBD1 TRBV29-1 CSVVRTGIYETQYF TGCAGCGTTGTAAGGACAGGGATTTATGAGACCCAGTACTTC
. TRBJ2-7 TRBD1 TRBV28 CASSLLTGVYEQYF TGTGCCAGCAGCCTTTTGACAGGGGTCTACGAGCAGTACTTC
. TRBJ2-5 TRBD1 TRBV5-4 CASSLGDRGETQYF TGTGCCAGCAGCTTGGGGGACAGGGGAGAGACCCAGTACTTC
. TRBJ1-4 . TRBV6-5 CASSYSATNEKLFF TGTGCCAGCAGTTACTCGGCAACTAATGAAAAACTGTTTTTT
. TRBJ2-4 TRBD2 TRBV30 CAWSHGGNIQYF TGTGCCTGGAGTCACGGGGGGAACATTCAGTACTTC